The source of this T cell receptor beta chain is a study of T cells in Graves' hyperthyroidism and ophthalmopathy. Study-wide background: Initial diagnosis, before any treatment, was when peripheral blood was collected.

Researchers barred patients who had uncontrolled infection, other autoimmune disease, pregnancy or lactation. This CDR3 has 14 residues. Looked up from germline, CDR1 is LNHNV and CDR2 is YYDKDF (reference sequence). The V gene lost 0 bases and the J gene lost 0 bases, with 3 bases spanning the gap. Amplification targeted TCR beta CDR3 regions from RNA transcripts. When the TCR CDR3 underwent first-round RT-PCR, the HTBI primer set was used. TCRdb called the multiplex PCR reads again in MiXCR, with one record for every CDR3 protein. The top ten clones hold about 17% of a sample with about 500,000 distinct CDR3 sequences, 13% to 15% of them seen once.

The V gene is TRBV15, the J gene TRBJ1-5; D remains unclear. Sample: blood. The sequence was collected from a woman aged 18-29 years with Graves' hyperthyroidism. The CDR3 loop reads CATSRDASNQPQHF. Written as DNA, the CDR3 is TGTGCCACCAGCAGAGATGCTAGCAATCAGCCCCAGCATTTT.